This section outlines one T cell receptor beta chain sequence together with its context. No cognate antigen has been identified for it. Base qualities are missing; no much larger clone stands one base away. The CDR3 regions of human TCRbeta chains were analyzed by immunosequencing. Turning to the authors' computational methods: Repertoire TCRs were checked for matches against a reference library of SARS-CoV-2-specific TCRs that had been generated using the MIRA antigen-specificity platform. Breadth was defined as the fraction of unique TCRs that were SARS-CoV-2-associated, and depth was defined as the fraction of total T cells that were SARS-CoV-2-associated. Using the MIRA data, every spike-specific TCR was mapped to the spike region that the TCR reacted to and assigned to either a CD4 or a CD8 class. Log10-transformed breadth and depth values were compared by one-way ANOVA with Sidak's multiple comparisons tests. TCRdb stores this immuneACCESS table with in-frame sequences only. Part of the clones is absent; in the studies checked, under half of the shortfall reflects unresolved V genes, and no reason is known for the rest. V and J calls and clone size are as listed in that table; D and trimming were resolved from the DNA. The sample table holds 110,000 to 150,000 clones, of which approximately 91% were seen once. The top ten clonotypes cover 1.9% of the sample.

The sample originates from a study of T cell responses to AZD1222 COVID-19 vaccine (dated by TCRdb to the early 2020s). About the investigation overall: A total of 233 trial participants underwent TCR sequencing, of whom 207 received two doses of AZD1222 and roughly 25 received two doses of the MenACWY control vaccine. Enrollment into the trials was organized by age into subgroups of 18-55, 56-69 and 70-plus years, and those subgroups contained roughly 150, 30 and 60 TCR-sequenced participants, respectively. Summary of the overall study and its limitations: Conclusions about previously exposed vaccinees are limited because only 6 or 7 AZD1222 recipients were SARS-CoV-2 seropositive at baseline. Participants were mostly white British, with more females than males. The authors suggested clonal diversity may have been underestimated. After two AZD1222 doses, spike-specific TCR breadth and depth were significantly higher than at day 0 and than in MenACWY recipients. No day 14 peak-response samples were available, so repertoires were characterized only after the peak T cell response. In the small 56-69-year group, the increase in depth fell short of significance, most likely because of low power. Vaccine-associated CD4 TCRs spanned the whole spike protein, with dominant responses in regions 160-218 and 743-854. Reportedly, close to half of the unique spike-specific TCRs recognized epitopes lying outside the regions that are mutated in the B.1.351 and B.1.1.7 variants.

The sample's time point label, decoded: about 28 days (+/-7) after the second vaccine dose. Because spike-specific TCR depth and breadth did not differ between the two schedules, AZD1222 recipients who got a second dose at roughly 4 weeks were pooled with those who got a second dose at roughly 12 weeks. Samples from vaccinated people were obtained from the UK trials COV001 and COV002, which included a single-blind randomized controlled phase 2/3 trial of AZD1222 (ChAdOx1 nCoV-19) in healthy adults. For TCRbeta chain sequencing, PBMC samples were collected from trial participants at day 0 and at day 28 after the second dose. Measured from the cysteine to the phenylalanine, the CDR3 is 15 residues long. CDR3 DNA is the only sequence kept; it has 45 bases, read in frame from the first base. V is clipped by 2 bases and J by 0 bases, and the sequence between their germline boundaries is 11 bases long. Based on the germline V gene (reference sequence), the CDR1 and CDR2 sequences are MNHEY and SMNVEV.

The input for sequencing was peripheral blood, taken 28 days after the second AZD1222 dose. The sequence joins TRBV27 to TRBJ2-7; the D gene cannot be resolved beyond TRBD1 or TRBD2, each matching 5 bases. The sequence derives from an adult who received the AZD1222 COVID-19 vaccine. The bases are TGTGCCAGCAGTTTACGAGGGGAAAGCTCCTACGAGCAGTACTTC. Its coded protein is CASSLRGESSYEQYF.